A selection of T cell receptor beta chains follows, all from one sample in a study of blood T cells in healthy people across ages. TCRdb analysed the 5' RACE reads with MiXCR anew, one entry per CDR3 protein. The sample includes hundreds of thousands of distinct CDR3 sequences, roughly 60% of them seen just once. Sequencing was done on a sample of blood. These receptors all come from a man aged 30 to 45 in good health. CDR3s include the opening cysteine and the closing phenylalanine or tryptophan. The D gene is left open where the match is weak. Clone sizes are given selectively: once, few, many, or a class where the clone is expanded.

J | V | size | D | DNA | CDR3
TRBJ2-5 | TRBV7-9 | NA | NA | TGTGCCAGCAGCTCTTTCGGGATAGAAGAGACCCAGTACTTC | CASSSFGIEETQYF
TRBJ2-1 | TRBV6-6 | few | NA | TGTGCCAGCAGTTACTCAGCGGCGGACAATGAGCAGTTCTTC | CASSYSAADNEQFF
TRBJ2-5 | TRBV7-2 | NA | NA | TGTGCCAGCAGCTTAGTGTCGGTCGCAGGTGGTACCCAGTACTTC | CASSLVSVAGGTQYF
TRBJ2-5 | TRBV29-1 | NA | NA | TGCAGCGTTGGCAACAGGGCGGCAGAGCAGTACTTC | CSVGNRAAEQYF
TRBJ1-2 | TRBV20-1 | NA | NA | TGCAGTGCTAGAGATCGGGCGGGGAGACGGACTAACTATGGCTACACCTTC | CSARDRAGRRTNYGYTF
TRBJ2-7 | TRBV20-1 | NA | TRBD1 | TGCAGTGCTCTCCGGGACAGGGATTTATACGAGCAGTACTTC | CSALRDRDLYEQYF
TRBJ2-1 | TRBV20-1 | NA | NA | TGCAGTGCTTGGGGGACTTGGGCCAACTACAATGAGCAGTTCTTC | CSAWGTWANYNEQFF
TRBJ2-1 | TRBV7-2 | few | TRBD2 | TGTGCCAGCAGCATCCGACTAGCGGGATACAATGAGCAGTTCTTC | CASSIRLAGYNEQFF
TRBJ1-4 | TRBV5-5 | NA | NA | TGTGCCAGCAGGCTGGACGGTAATGAAAAACTGTTTTTT | CASRLDGNEKLFF
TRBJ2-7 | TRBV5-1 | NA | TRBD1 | TGCGCCAGCAGGCCCGGGACAGGGGATTACGAGCAGTACTTC | CASRPGTGDYEQYF
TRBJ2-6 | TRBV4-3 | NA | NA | TGCGCCAGCAGCCAAGACCAGTGGCAGTCTGGGGCCAACGTCCTGACTTTC | CASSQDQWQSGANVLTF
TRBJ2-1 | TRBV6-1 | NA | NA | TGTGCCAGCAGTGAGTACGCTACAGCGTTCTTC | CASSEYATAFF
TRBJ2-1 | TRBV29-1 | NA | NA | TGCAGCGCTAAGGGTGGGGAGACCTACAATGAGCAGTTCTTC | CSAKGGETYNEQFF
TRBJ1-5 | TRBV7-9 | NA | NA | TGTGCCAGCAGCTTGGATGGTCAGGTATGGCAGCCCCAGCATTTT | CASSLDGQVWQPQHF
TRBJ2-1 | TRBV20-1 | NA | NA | TGCAGTGCTGCCTCAGGGGAGAGCTCCTACAATGAGCAGTTCTTC | CSAASGESSYNEQFF
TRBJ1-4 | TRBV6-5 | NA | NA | TGTGCCAGTAGGGGCCATAACAATGAAAAACTGTTTTTT | CASRGHNNEKLFF
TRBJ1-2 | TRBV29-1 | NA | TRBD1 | TGCAGCGTTGAAACCAGGGGGCGCGTGTTCTATGGCTACACCTTC | CSVETRGRVFYGYTF
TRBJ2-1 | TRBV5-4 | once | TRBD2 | TGTGCCAGCAGCTTGAAGCGGGAGCGCTACAATGAGCAGTTCTTC | CASSLKRERYNEQFF
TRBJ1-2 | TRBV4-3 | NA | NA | TGCGCCAGCAGCCAAGACTGGAGTCAACCAAGGGGCTACACCTTC | CASSQDWSQPRGYTF
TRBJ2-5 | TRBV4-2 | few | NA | TGTGCCAGCAGCCAAGATCCGGCTACCCAAGAGACCCAGTACTTC | CASSQDPATQETQYF
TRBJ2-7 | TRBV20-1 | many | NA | TGCAGTGTCCCACAGGGTCCTGCTAGGGAGCAGTACTTC | CSVPQGPAREQYF
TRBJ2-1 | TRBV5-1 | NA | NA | TGCGCCAGCGGCATCCTGGGGGCGGGGAGCTCCTACAATGAGCAGTTCTTC | CASGILGAGSSYNEQFF
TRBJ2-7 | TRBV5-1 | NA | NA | TGCGCCAGCAGCTTGGTCGCGACAGGAGCCTACGAGCAGTACTTC | CASSLVATGAYEQYF
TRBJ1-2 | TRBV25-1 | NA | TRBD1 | TGTGCCACCGTAGCCGGGACAGGGGGTCACTATGGCTACACCTTC | CATVAGTGGHYGYTF
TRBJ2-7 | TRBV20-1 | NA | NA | TGCAGTGCTAGCCGGGACTTGAACTCCTACGAGCAGTACTTC | CSASRDLNSYEQYF
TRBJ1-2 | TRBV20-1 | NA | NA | TGCAGTGCTACTAAGACACTTTCTAACTATGGCTACACCTTC | CSATKTLSNYGYTF
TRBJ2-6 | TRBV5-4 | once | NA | TGTGCCAGCAGCTCGCCGGGACCGATTAACGTCCTGACTTTC | CASSSPGPINVLTF
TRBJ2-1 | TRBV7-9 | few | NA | TGTGCCAGCAGCTTAGACGGGCACAATGAGCAGTTCTTC | CASSLDGHNEQFF
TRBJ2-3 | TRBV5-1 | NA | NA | TGCGCCAGCAGCTTGGAATCTCCCCCACAAGATACGCAGTGTTTT | CASSLESPPQDTQCF
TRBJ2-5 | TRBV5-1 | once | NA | TGCGCCAGCAGCTTGAGGACGGACCCAGAGACCCAGTACTTC | CASSLRTDPETQYF
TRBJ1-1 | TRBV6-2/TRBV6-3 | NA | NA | TGTGCCAGCAGTCACCGACAAGCCCTGAACACTGAAGCTTTCTTT | CASSHRQALNTEAFF
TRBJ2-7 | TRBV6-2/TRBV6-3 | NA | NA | TGTGCCAGCAGTTACGCGATGGAGACTAGTAGTTCCGATGAGCAGTACTTC | CASSYAMETSSSDEQYF
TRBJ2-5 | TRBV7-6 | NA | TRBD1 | TGTGCCAGCAGCTTAGAGGCGACAGGGGTTCCCCAAGAGACCCAGTACTTC | CASSLEATGVPQETQYF
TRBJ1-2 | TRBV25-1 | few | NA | TGTGCCAGCAGTGGGGAGGACATGCCCACGAATGGCTACACCTTC | CASSGEDMPTNGYTF
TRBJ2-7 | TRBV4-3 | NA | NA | TGCGCCAGCAGCCAAGAGTCGGGACCCTCCTACGAGCAGTACTTC | CASSQESGPSYEQYF
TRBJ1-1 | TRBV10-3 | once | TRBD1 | TGTGCCATCAGTGAAGGACAGGGCAACACTGAAGCTTTCTTT | CAISEGQGNTEAFF
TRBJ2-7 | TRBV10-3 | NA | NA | TGTGCCATCACTGGGAGTGGTTGGGGCGGTTACAATGAGCAGTACTTC | CAITGSGWGGYNEQYF
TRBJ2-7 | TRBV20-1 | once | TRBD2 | TGCAGTGCTCCCTCTTTCGGCGGGGGGGACTCCTACGAGCAGTACTTC | CSAPSFGGGDSYEQYF
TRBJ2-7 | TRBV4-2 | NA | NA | TGTGCCAGCAGCTTCCAGATTGGGACTTACGAGCAGTACTTC | CASSFQIGTYEQYF
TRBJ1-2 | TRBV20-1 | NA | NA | TGCAGTGCTAGAAGGGACTATGGCTACACCTTC | CSARRDYGYTF
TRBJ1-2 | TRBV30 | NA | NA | TGTGCCTGGAGTGTACATACAGGGAGTGGCTACACCTTC | CAWSVHTGSGYTF
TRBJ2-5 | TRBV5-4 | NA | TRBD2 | TGTGCCAGCAGCAGTCGGGGGGTTGGGGGGGAAGAGACCCAGTACTTC | CASSSRGVGGEETQYF
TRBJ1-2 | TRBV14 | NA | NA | TGTGCCAGCAGCCAAGGTCGGATCCATGGCTACACCTTC | CASSQGRIHGYTF
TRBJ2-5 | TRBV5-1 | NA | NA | TGCGCCAGCAGCTCTCAAGACAGGCTCCTCGGTGAGCAGTACTTC | CASSSQDRLLGEQYF
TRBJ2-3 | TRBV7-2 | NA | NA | TGTGCCAGCAGCTTAATAGGCGGGTCGTACACAGATACGCAGTATTTT | CASSLIGGSYTDTQYF
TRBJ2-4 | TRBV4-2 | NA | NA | TGTGCCAGCAGCCCACCGACGGGAATTCAGTACTTC | CASSPPTGIQYF
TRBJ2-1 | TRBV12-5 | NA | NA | TGTGCTAGTGGTTTACCGCACAGGAGTTACAATGAGCAGTTCTTC | CASGLPHRSYNEQFF
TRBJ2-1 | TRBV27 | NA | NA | TGTGCCAGCAGTATTAGGGGGGCTAGGGATGAGCAGTTCTTC | CASSIRGARDEQFF
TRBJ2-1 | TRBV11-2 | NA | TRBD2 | TGTGCCAGCAGCTCCGCTTCGCGGCGGGGGGCCTACAATGAGCAGTTCTTC | CASSSASRRGAYNEQFF
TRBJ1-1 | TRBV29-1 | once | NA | TGCAGCGTTGAAAGGGCGGACACTGAAGCTTTCTTT | CSVERADTEAFF
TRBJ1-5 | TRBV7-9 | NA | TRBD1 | TGTGCCAGCAGCTCCGGGACAGGGGAGCAGCCCCAGCATTTT | CASSSGTGEQPQHF
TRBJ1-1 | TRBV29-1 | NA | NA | TGCAGCGTCCAATCCGGGGGAGACACTGAAGCTTTCTTT | CSVQSGGDTEAFF
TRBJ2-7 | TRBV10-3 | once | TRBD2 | TGTGCCATCAGTGAGGGCGTAGCGGGAAGCTCCTACGAGCAGTACTTC | CAISEGVAGSSYEQYF
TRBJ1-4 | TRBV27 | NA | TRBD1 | TGTGCCAGCAGTTCGGGGGGGGACAGATCCGGAAAACTGTTTTTT | CASSSGGDRSGKLFF